The present entry profiles one TCR beta chain with its context. The germline V gene has CDR1 SNHLY and CDR2 FYNNEI. The ends were cut back, 10 bases at V and 8 bases at J, with 17 bases in the middle. The CDR3 loop spans 12 amino acids. These data belong to a study of blood T cell repertoires in COVID-19. Turning to the study itself: PBMCs, B-cell-depleted T cells, or T cells provided the cDNA or gDNA that made up the material.

Recruitment covered 25 or so US areas and drew participants whose ages spanned roughly 18 to 90 years. The authors' processing: Quantification of nucleated cells was approximated via reference gene primer amplification. Assay: immunoSEQ multiplex PCR; the TCRdb copy retains only in-frame clones and omits some. That table gives V, J and clone size, and the DNA gave D and trimming. The table has about 200,000 clones, around 86% seen once. This TCR was recovered from a man in his forties or fifties with acute COVID-19. This chain joins TRBV2 and TRBJ1-2, with D hard to call. Sequenced material: PBMCs or T cells enriched from blood (not recorded which). The CDR3 DNA is TGTGCCACCAAGGAGGGAGACGGAGGCTACACCTTC. Protein product: CATKEGDGGYTF.